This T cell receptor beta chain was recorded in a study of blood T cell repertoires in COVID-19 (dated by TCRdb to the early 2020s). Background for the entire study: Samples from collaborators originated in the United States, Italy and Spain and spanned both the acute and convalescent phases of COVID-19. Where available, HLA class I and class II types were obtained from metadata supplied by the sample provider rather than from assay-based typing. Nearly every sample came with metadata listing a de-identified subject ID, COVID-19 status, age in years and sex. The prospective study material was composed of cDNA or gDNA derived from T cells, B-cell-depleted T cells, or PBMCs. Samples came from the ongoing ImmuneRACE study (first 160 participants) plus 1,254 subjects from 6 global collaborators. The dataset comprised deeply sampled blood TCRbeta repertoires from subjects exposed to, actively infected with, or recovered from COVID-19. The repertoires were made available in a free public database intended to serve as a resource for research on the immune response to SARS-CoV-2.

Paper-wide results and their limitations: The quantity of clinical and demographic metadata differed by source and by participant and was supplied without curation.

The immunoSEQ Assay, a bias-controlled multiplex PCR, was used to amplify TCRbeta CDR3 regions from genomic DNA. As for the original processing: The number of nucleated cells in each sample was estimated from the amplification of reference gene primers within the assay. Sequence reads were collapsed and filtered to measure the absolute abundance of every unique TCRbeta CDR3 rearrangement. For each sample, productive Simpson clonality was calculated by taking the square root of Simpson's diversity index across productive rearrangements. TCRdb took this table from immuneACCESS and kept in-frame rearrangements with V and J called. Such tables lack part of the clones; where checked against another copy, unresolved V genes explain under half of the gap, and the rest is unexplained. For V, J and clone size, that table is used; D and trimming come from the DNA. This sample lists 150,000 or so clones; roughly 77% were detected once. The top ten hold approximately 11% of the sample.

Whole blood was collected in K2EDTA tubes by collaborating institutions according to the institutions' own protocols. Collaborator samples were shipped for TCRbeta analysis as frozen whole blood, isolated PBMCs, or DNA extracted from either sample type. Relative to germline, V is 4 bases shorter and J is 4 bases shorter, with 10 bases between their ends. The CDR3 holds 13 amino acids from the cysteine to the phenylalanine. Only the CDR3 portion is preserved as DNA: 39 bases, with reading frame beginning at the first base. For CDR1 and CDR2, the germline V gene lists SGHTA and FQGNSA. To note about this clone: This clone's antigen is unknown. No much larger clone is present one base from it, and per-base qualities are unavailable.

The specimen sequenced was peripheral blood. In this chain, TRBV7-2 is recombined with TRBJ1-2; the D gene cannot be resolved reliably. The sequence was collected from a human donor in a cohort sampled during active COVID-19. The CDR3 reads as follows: CASSWEFFYGYTF. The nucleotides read TGTGCCAGCAGCTGGGAGTTCTTCTATGGCTACACCTTC.